Sequencing of this TCR beta chain was carried out in a study of cytomegalovirus exposure and HLA in healthy donors (dated by TCRdb to about 2017). The study in broad terms: An earlier analysis of 550 to 700 of the donors reported about 290 Gb of sequence data and about 100 million unique TCR beta sequences from 190 million or so T cells. About 280 gigabases of sequencing data and around 80 million unique TCR sequences made up an early release that covered over 550 HLA-typed donors. Of the 398 genotyped donors, about 80% fell in the genetic ancestry cluster associated with self-reported Caucasian donors. The study was designed to test whether signatures of past pathogen exposure could be identified by cataloging public T cell receptors. The T cell repertoires of 666 subjects were profiled by immunosequencing and related to cytomegalovirus serostatus. Besides the first cohort of 666 subjects, a separate validation cohort made up of over 95 different subjects was used. To predict cytomegalovirus infection status, the study combined high-throughput TCR immunosequencing, statistical association of individual TCRs with disease status, and machine learning. To study patterns of TCR occurrence, a later analysis re-analyzed previously published TCR beta repertoires from 666 donors and added high-resolution HLA genotyping. In the later analysis, no new phenotypic data were used to find candidate immune exposures; instead, reliance was placed on TCR beta sequences and their occurrence across donors. An earlier analysis of approximately 630 of the donors applied high-throughput TCR beta sequencing to assess whether each TCR beta V gene segment acted as functional or pseudogenic. Donor age, sex, ethnicity and CMV serostatus were collected together with the repertoire data. Genome-wide SNP genotypes for about three fifths of the 666 donors were used in a later genetic analysis, which treated that subset as a discovery cohort. All discovery cohort repertoires had been generated using a single sequencing platform. HLA typing included class I and class II loci at four-digit resolution. Typing coverage differed by locus: A, B, C, DRB1 and DQB1 were typed in roughly 620-630 donors, DQA1 in 522, DPA1 in some 610, and DPB1 in 400 to 480. Because of strong linkage in the cohort, roughly five DR-DQ haplotypes were treated as single units for association and clustering. Among about 410 genotyped donors of the cohort, an average of roughly 230,000 unique TCR beta nucleotide sequences was sequenced per donor, of which approximately 19% were non-productive.

The paper as a whole reports these results and caveats: The classifier was reported to diagnose cytomegalovirus status with high specificity and sensitivity in both the original cohort and the validation cohort. A further reported finding was that TCR beta sequences accurately predicted the HLA-A and HLA-B alleles for most subjects in the first cohort. Strong co-occurrence of HLA alleles, especially DR and DQ, made assigning TCR associations to individual alleles difficult. Compared with equally common non-associated chains, HLA-associated TCR beta chains in a later analysis were more clonally expanded and had lower generation probabilities. A later analysis associated 16,951 TCR beta sequences with specific HLA alleles at a false discovery rate of 0.05. Sequencing depth was assumed to be roughly uniform across donors in the presence/absence analyses, though that assumption may not hold. Some 16 rarely observed V segments, including chromosome 9 orphons, were excluded from the earlier analysis of about 610 of the donors because counts were too low. Because the 87-base-pair reads could not distinguish some IMGT-functional V segments, including TRBV6-2 and TRBV6-3, those segments were excluded. Correlated functional status among segregating V segments might be attributable to linkage disequilibrium, but an unknown experimental factor could not be ruled out. A few of the identified cytomegalovirus-associated TCR beta chains were confirmed in vitro to be specific for cytomegalovirus antigens. According to a later analysis, TCR association rates differed among HLA loci, with DRB1 alleles showing the most associated TCRs and HLA-C alleles showing the fewest. The cohort was sequenced for TCR beta chains only, and without alpha or paired-chain data the features that could be detected were limited. A later genetic analysis associated a missense DCLRE1C variant with V-gene and J-gene trimming of TCR beta chains, and an independent cohort replicated the association. HLA typing was unavailable for some donors at each locus, so association tests used only the typed subset. It was suggested by the authors that the approach could potentially be generalized to other disease states and immunological phenotypes. Most TCR sequences were observed very rarely across donors, whereas some public TCRs were present in many individuals. For the cohort, immune exposure information was limited to CMV serostatus. The sequencing pipeline was judged likely to have produced a cluster of highly shared sequence variants as a technical artifact. In a later genetic analysis, fewer N-insertions in productive TCRs were reported among donors in an Asian-associated ancestry cluster than the approximately 710-donor mean. Most CMV-associated TCR beta chains appeared to be HLA-restricted in a later analysis, and the HLA associations seemed to be driven largely by CMV exposure. Several of the top co-occurrence clusters appeared to be linked to parvovirus B19, influenza, CMV and Epstein-Barr virus, according to a later analysis. In the study, some 180 TCR beta chains were listed as associated with cytomegalovirus. An earlier analysis of several hundred of the donors showed that most TCR beta V segments appeared in productive rearrangements either about 87% or about 30% of the time, which broadly matched IMGT annotations.

The cohort comprised 550 to 700 healthy bone marrow donors. At the time of sampling, every cohort member was nominally healthy, though immune exposures that went unrecorded were likely present. The donor tested CMV seropositive, placing the donor among the roughly 300 seropositive members of the cohort. A peripheral blood sample was provided by each donor, and peripheral blood mononuclear cells were used for TCR beta sequencing. The Qiagen DNeasy Blood Extraction Kit was used to extract genomic DNA from the blood cell samples. CDR1 and CDR2 are read off the germline V gene as MNHNS and SASEGT. The V and J ends are trimmed by 4 bases and 5 bases, leaving 20 bases between them. Spanning cysteine to phenylalanine, the CDR3 consists of 16 amino acids. The entry retains the CDR3 DNA only, 48 bases that are in frame from base 1. Preparation of the library involved the immunoSEQ multiplex PCR assay. For the multiplex PCR, a mixture combining 60 forward primers for TCR Vbeta segments and 13 reverse primers for TCR Jbeta segments was used. The CDR3 region of rearranged TCR beta genes was amplified from genomic DNA with a multiplex PCR assay. The amplified TCR beta libraries were sequenced on the Illumina HiSeq System as 87-base-pair reads. In the original analysis: In a later analysis, tens of millions of unique TCR beta chains were counted across the roughly 670 repertoires, and around 10 million of these chains were shared by at least two donors. Raw reads were error-corrected and collapsed into unique sequences with a nearest-neighbor algorithm that merged closely related sequences to remove PCR and sequencing errors. To assign V, D and J gene segments, CDR3 sequences were aligned to IMGT reference sequences. For a sequence to be retained, at least a six-nucleotide match to both a V gene segment and a J gene segment was required. Rearrangements were classified as productive when the CDR3 lacked stop codons and remained in frame with V and J, and all other rearrangements were classified as non-productive. CDR3 was defined by IMGT convention, running from the second conserved V-encoded cysteine to the conserved J-encoded phenylalanine. In an earlier analysis of some 550 of the donors, sequences lacking an unambiguous match to a single V gene segment were excluded. In an earlier analysis of several hundred of the donors, V segments were called functional above 56.7% productive rearrangements and were called segregating when the between-donor standard deviation exceeded 5%. To diagnose cytomegalovirus status from the catalog of TCR beta chain sequences, a statistical classification framework was built. In a later analysis, V and J genes were assigned by comparing TCR nucleotide sequences against IMGT/GENE-DB human TR gene sequences. The TCRdist pipeline was used in a later analysis to assign CDR3 sequences and most-parsimonious VDJ recombination scenarios. In a later analysis, every TCR beta chain was defined by the combination of its CDR3 amino acid sequence and its V-gene family, and reads without a unique V-gene family were dropped. As a way to deal with suspected cross-contamination and a sequencing artifact, a later analysis dropped approximately 590 nucleotide sequences that were highly shared and had low generation probability. For each public chain, a later analysis derived a clonal expansion index from normalized ranks of inferred template counts within each repertoire. In a later analysis, generation probabilities were computed with a VDJ recombination model fitted to out-of-frame rearrangements, and the resulting probabilities were checked against IGoR. In a later analysis, hypergeometric tests were used to score TCR-TCR, TCR-HLA and TCR-CMV co-occurrence, with a repertoire-size bias correction applied to TCR pairs. False discovery rates were estimated in a later analysis by permuting HLA or CMV assignments 20 times. In a later analysis, co-occurring TCRs were grouped using DBSCAN, with TCRdist sequence similarity added in when clustering inside HLA-allele-positive subsets. For co-occurrence clustering, repertoires with fewer than 30,000 or more than 120,000 public chains were excluded, along with roughly five repertoires with anomalous nucleotide sharing. Sourced from immuneACCESS, this table was stored by TCRdb with only in-frame sequences that have V and J called. A share of the clones is absent; for the studies checked, an unresolved V gene accounts for under half, and the remainder has no known explanation. V and J calls and clone size come straight from that table; D and trimming were deduced from the DNA. The sample table records some 120,000 clones; approximately 81% of these occur just once. Of the sample, approximately 4.5% falls within the top ten clones.

Concerning this clone itself: The target of this receptor is not known. No much larger clone exists at a distance of one base, and base qualities are not known.

The clonotype comes from a man aged 30 to 39 in good health and CMV-seropositive. This sequence uses TRBV6-1 and TRBJ1-2; too little of a D gene remains to name it. Sequenced: PBMCs. The CDR3 here reads CASSVGSTPGKYGYTF. The nucleotide sequence reads as follows: TGTGCCAGCAGTGTAGGGTCGACCCCGGGGAAATATGGCTACACCTTC.